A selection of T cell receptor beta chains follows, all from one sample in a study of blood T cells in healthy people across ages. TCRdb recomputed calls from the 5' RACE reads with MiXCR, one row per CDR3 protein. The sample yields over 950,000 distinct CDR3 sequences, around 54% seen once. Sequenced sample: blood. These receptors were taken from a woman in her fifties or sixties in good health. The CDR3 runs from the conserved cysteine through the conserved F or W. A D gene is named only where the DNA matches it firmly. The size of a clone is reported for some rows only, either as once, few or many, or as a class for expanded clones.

cdr3_nt: TGTGCCAGTAGCGTAGCCCCTTCCTCACTTCAAGAGACCCAGTACTTC
cdr3_aa: CASSVAPSSLQETQYF
d_call: NA
j_call: TRBJ2-5
v_call: TRBV9
clone_size: NA

cdr3_nt: TGTGCCAGCAACTTAGCCGTAGCGGGAGTCTCATTCTACGAGCAGTACTTC
cdr3_aa: CASNLAVAGVSFYEQYF
d_call: TRBD2
j_call: TRBJ2-7
v_call: TRBV7-8
clone_size: NA

cdr3_nt: TGTGCCAGCAGCACGCGGGGGGATAATGAGCAGTTCTTC
cdr3_aa: CASSTRGDNEQFF
d_call: TRBD2
j_call: TRBJ2-1
v_call: TRBV9
clone_size: few

cdr3_nt: TGCGCCAGCAGCCGCGACCGACAGGGATACGAGCAGTACTTC
cdr3_aa: CASSRDRQGYEQYF
d_call: TRBD1
j_call: TRBJ2-7
v_call: TRBV4-3
clone_size: NA

cdr3_nt: TGTGCCAGCAGCTCCCGCCCTCGCGGGACTAGCACAGATACGCAGTATTTT
cdr3_aa: CASSSRPRGTSTDTQYF
d_call: NA
j_call: TRBJ2-3
v_call: TRBV7-3
clone_size: few

cdr3_nt: TGTGCCAGCAGTTATTCCGCTCGGGGGTTGGATGGCTACACCTTC
cdr3_aa: CASSYSARGLDGYTF
d_call: NA
j_call: TRBJ1-2
v_call: TRBV6-5
clone_size: few

cdr3_nt: TGCGCCAGCGGCTTGGTTGTAGCGGGGTACCAAGAGACCCAGTACTTC
cdr3_aa: CASGLVVAGYQETQYF
d_call: TRBD2
j_call: TRBJ2-5
v_call: TRBV5-1
clone_size: NA

cdr3_nt: TGCAGCGTTGAAGAACGTTACAATGAGCAGTACTTC
cdr3_aa: CSVEERYNEQYF
d_call: NA
j_call: TRBJ2-5
v_call: TRBV29-1
clone_size: NA

cdr3_nt: TGTGCCAGCAGCTTAGCGCCTCTAGCGAGCTACCCATGCTTC
cdr3_aa: CASSLAPLASYPCF
d_call: NA
j_call: TRBJ2-5
v_call: TRBV7-2
clone_size: NA

cdr3_nt: TGTGCCACCAGCAGAGATCTGGGGACAGGGAATGCCTACACCTTC
cdr3_aa: CATSRDLGTGNAYTF
d_call: TRBD1
j_call: TRBJ1-2
v_call: TRBV15
clone_size: NA

cdr3_nt: TGTGCCAGCAGCCCAGGGGGCGCCAGGGGGGCTGCAGCTAATGAAAAACTGTTTTTT
cdr3_aa: CASSPGGARGAAANEKLFF
d_call: TRBD1
j_call: TRBJ1-4
v_call: TRBV7-9
clone_size: NA

cdr3_nt: TGTGCCAGCAGCTTCGGGACTAACACCTACGGGCAGTACTTC
cdr3_aa: CASSFGTNTYGQYF
d_call: TRBD2
j_call: TRBJ2-4
v_call: TRBV7-9
clone_size: NA

cdr3_nt: TGTGCCAGCTGGCGGGGGTGGCGCGCCCACTACGAGCAGTACTTC
cdr3_aa: CASWRGWRAHYEQYF
d_call: TRBD2
j_call: TRBJ2-7
v_call: TRBV2
clone_size: NA

cdr3_nt: TGTGCCAGCACCCGTGGTGGGCGACTAGCGGGAGGTCGGTACAATGAGCAGTTCTTC
cdr3_aa: CASTRGGRLAGGRYNEQFF
d_call: TRBD2
j_call: TRBJ2-1
v_call: TRBV27
clone_size: NA

cdr3_nt: TGCAGTGCTACCGACCCTTACAGGGTTGCGCAGTATTTT
cdr3_aa: CSATDPYRVAQYF
d_call: NA
j_call: TRBJ2-3
v_call: TRBV20-1
clone_size: NA

cdr3_nt: TGCAGCGTGCCGGAACAGACCAACACCGGGGAGCTGTTTTTT
cdr3_aa: CSVPEQTNTGELFF
d_call: NA
j_call: TRBJ2-2
v_call: TRBV29-1
clone_size: NA

cdr3_nt: TGCGCCAGCAGCCAAGCGGGGGATCGGCCCCAGCATTTT
cdr3_aa: CASSQAGDRPQHF
d_call: NA
j_call: TRBJ1-5
v_call: TRBV4-1
clone_size: NA

cdr3_nt: TGTGCCAGCAGTTTTGGGGCGGGAGGGCCCTCGGAGACCCAGTACTTC
cdr3_aa: CASSFGAGGPSETQYF
d_call: TRBD2
j_call: TRBJ2-5
v_call: TRBV6-5
clone_size: few

cdr3_nt: TGTGCCAGCAGTTCGCAGGGGAATGAGCAGTACTTC
cdr3_aa: CASSSQGNEQYF
d_call: NA
j_call: TRBJ2-5
v_call: TRBV27
clone_size: NA

cdr3_nt: TGTGCCAGTAGTAGGCCAGGAGCCTACGAGCAGTACTTC
cdr3_aa: CASSRPGAYEQYF
d_call: NA
j_call: TRBJ2-7
v_call: TRBV3-1
clone_size: many

cdr3_nt: TGTGCCAGCACCGCTCTGGAGTTTGGTCCATACGAGCAGTACTTC
cdr3_aa: CASTALEFGPYEQYF
d_call: NA
j_call: TRBJ2-7
v_call: TRBV2
clone_size: few

cdr3_nt: TGCGCCAGCAGTGAGGGGTTGAGCTCCTACAATGAGCAGTACTTC
cdr3_aa: CASSEGLSSYNEQYF
d_call: NA
j_call: TRBJ2-7
v_call: TRBV10-1
clone_size: NA

cdr3_nt: TGTGCCACCAGTGATTTACCCCGGGATGAGCAGTACTTC
cdr3_aa: CATSDLPRDEQYF
d_call: NA
j_call: TRBJ2-5
v_call: TRBV24-1
clone_size: NA

cdr3_nt: TGTGCCAGCAGCTTGGCAGTTCATAGCAATCAGCCCCAGCATTTT
cdr3_aa: CASSLAVHSNQPQHF
d_call: NA
j_call: TRBJ1-5
v_call: TRBV5-8
clone_size: NA

cdr3_nt: TGTGCCAGCAGTAGGCCGGCGGGACAGAATTACGAGCAGTACTTC
cdr3_aa: CASSRPAGQNYEQYF
d_call: NA
j_call: TRBJ2-7
v_call: TRBV27
clone_size: NA

cdr3_nt: TGCAGTGCGGGGGACAACCTCTCCTACGAGCAGTACTTC
cdr3_aa: CSAGDNLSYEQYF
d_call: NA
j_call: TRBJ2-7
v_call: TRBV20-1
clone_size: few

cdr3_nt: TGTGCCACCAGCAGAGATCGGGGGGAACTCGAGCAGTACTTC
cdr3_aa: CATSRDRGELEQYF
d_call: TRBD2
j_call: TRBJ2-7
v_call: TRBV15
clone_size: NA

cdr3_nt: TGTGCCAGCAGTGAATGGTGGGCAGTTGCTACCTACGAGCAGTACTTC
cdr3_aa: CASSEWWAVATYEQYF
d_call: NA
j_call: TRBJ2-7
v_call: TRBV6-1
clone_size: NA

cdr3_nt: TGTGCCAGCAGTTACGTAGAAGGGGGAGATACGCAGTATTTT
cdr3_aa: CASSYVEGGDTQYF
d_call: NA
j_call: TRBJ2-3
v_call: TRBV6-5
clone_size: NA

cdr3_nt: TGTGCCTGGAGTGTCGGGAAAACCTACGAGCAGTACTTC
cdr3_aa: CAWSVGKTYEQYF
d_call: NA
j_call: TRBJ2-7
v_call: TRBV30
clone_size: NA

cdr3_nt: TGTGCCAGCAGCCAAGCCAGGGTTGGGGCCGGGGAGCTGTTTTTT
cdr3_aa: CASSQARVGAGELFF
d_call: NA
j_call: TRBJ2-2
v_call: TRBV3-1
clone_size: NA

cdr3_nt: TGTGCCAGCAGTTGGGGGGTAGCGGGTTACCACGAGCAGTACTTC
cdr3_aa: CASSWGVAGYHEQYF
d_call: TRBD2
j_call: TRBJ2-7
v_call: TRBV12-3/TRBV12-4
clone_size: NA

cdr3_nt: TGTGCCAGCAGTCGTAGGGAGTTTGGGACAGATACGCAGTATTTT
cdr3_aa: CASSRREFGTDTQYF
d_call: NA
j_call: TRBJ2-3
v_call: TRBV28
clone_size: NA

cdr3_nt: TGTGCCAGCAGTTCTGGATCCGCAACAGGGCGGACAGATACGCAGTATTTT
cdr3_aa: CASSSGSATGRTDTQYF
d_call: NA
j_call: TRBJ2-3
v_call: TRBV28
clone_size: few

cdr3_nt: TGTGCCAGCTCTCCGGGACCCCGAGGCCCAGATACGCAGTATTTT
cdr3_aa: CASSPGPRGPDTQYF
d_call: NA
j_call: TRBJ2-3
v_call: TRBV9
clone_size: few

cdr3_nt: TGTGCCAGCAGCCAATCGTTCCGGACAAACACTGAAGCTTTCTTT
cdr3_aa: CASSQSFRTNTEAFF
d_call: NA
j_call: TRBJ1-1
v_call: TRBV16
clone_size: NA

cdr3_nt: TGTGCCAGAAGAGCCGGGACGGCGTGTGGGGAGACCCAGTACTTC
cdr3_aa: CARRAGTACGETQYF
d_call: NA
j_call: TRBJ2-5
v_call: TRBV21-1
clone_size: few

cdr3_nt: TGTGCCAGCAGCTTATTCGACCAAAACATTCAGTACTTC
cdr3_aa: CASSLFDQNIQYF
d_call: NA
j_call: TRBJ2-4
v_call: TRBV5-4
clone_size: NA

cdr3_nt: TGTGCCAGCAGTTACGCCAGCGCAGGGGGCAATGAGCAGTTCTTC
cdr3_aa: CASSYASAGGNEQFF
d_call: TRBD1
j_call: TRBJ2-1
v_call: TRBV6-6
clone_size: NA

cdr3_nt: TGTGCCAGCAGAAAGGGACTAGCGGGATACAATGAGCAGTTCTTC
cdr3_aa: CASRKGLAGYNEQFF
d_call: TRBD2
j_call: TRBJ2-1
v_call: TRBV2
clone_size: NA

cdr3_nt: TGTGCCAGCAGCTTGAGGCGGGAGAGGGGGAGCCAGTACTTC
cdr3_aa: CASSLRRERGSQYF
d_call: NA
j_call: TRBJ2-4
v_call: TRBV7-2
clone_size: NA